This TCR beta chain was captured by sequencing in a study of T cell changes during pregnancy in multiple sclerosis. The protocol was immunoSEQ multiplex PCR, while the TCRdb copy is restricted to in-frame clones and leaves out a portion. The sample carries some 60,000 clones, 93% recorded once. The V segment lost 5 bases and the J segment 3 bases; nucleotides outside the gene matches: 13. CDR3 length: 16 amino acids. Germline V gives CDR1 SEHNR, CDR2 FQNEAQ (reference sequence). The receptor's source is a female donor with multiple sclerosis, enrolled in a pregnancy study. The specimen comprised peripheral blood, sampled after pregnancy. V gene TRBV7-9 combines with J gene TRBJ2-7, with TRBD1 identical over 7 bases. CDR3 protein: CASSAIYRDRVYEQYF. The CDR3 coding sequence is TGTGCCAGCAGCGCGATTTACCGGGACAGAGTCTACGAGCAGTACTTC.